One sample yielded the 5 T cell receptor beta chains listed below, sequenced in a study of T cell changes during pregnancy in multiple sclerosis. The method was immunoSEQ multiplex PCR; TCRdb's version includes in-frame clones alone and lacks a portion of them. In the table there are approximately 31,000 clones, less than 95% of which are singletons. This specimen consisted of CD8+ T cells from peripheral blood mononuclear cells, obtained in the second trimester of pregnancy. Every receptor here comes from a female donor with multiple sclerosis, enrolled in a pregnancy study.

This chain connects TRBV27 to TRBJ2-5, with D perhaps matching TRBD2 (5 bases). Trimming took off 4 bases at V and 3 bases at J, with 15 bases between the two ends. Germline assignment: CDR1 MNHEY and CDR2 SMNVEV (reference sequence). The CDR3 extends over 15 amino acids. The CDR3 spells CASSSMGGFEETQYF. The CDR3 coding sequence is TGTGCCAGCAGTTCCATGGGCGGGTTCGAAGAGACCCAGTACTTC.

The gene calls are TRBV11-2 and TRBJ1-4, with TRBD1 matching 7 bases. Germline V gene sequence: CDR1 SGHAT, CDR2 FQNNGV. The V gene end was trimmed by 6 bases and the J gene end by 7 bases; junction bases not matched to a gene: 5. The CDR3 has 13 amino acids. The CDR3 region is CASRYQGGEKLFF. In DNA, the CDR3 is TGTGCCAGCAGATACCAGGGGGGTGAAAAACTGTTTTTT.

CDR3 loop: CASSISGRPNNEQFF. The CDR3 region has the DNA TGCGCCAGCAGCATTTCCGGGAGGCCCAACAATGAGCAGTTCTTC. The chain links TRBV5-1 to TRBJ2-1; 7 bases align to TRBD2. Germline loops: CDR1 SGHRS, CDR2 YFSETQ. The CDR3 length is 15 residues. J lost 5 bases, V lost 4 bases, and 9 bases had no gene match.

This sequence joins TRBV2 and TRBJ2-7; D gene uncertain. Per the germline V gene, CDR1 is SNHLY and CDR2 is FYNNEI. The CDR3 contains 15 residues. The V end was cut by 4 bases, the J end by 6 bases, with 19 bases between. This CDR3 reads CASSASVSRGTEQYF. The CDR3 DNA sequence: TGTGCCAGCAGTGCGTCCGTCAGTCGTGGTACCGAGCAGTACTTC.

This chain joins TRBV7-9 and TRBJ2-1; TRBD2 might be the D (6 bases). This CDR3 has 14 amino acids. V shed 7 bases and J shed 7 bases, with 17 bases lying between them. Germline V gene lookup returns CDR1 SEHNR and CDR2 FQNEAQ (reference sequence). The CDR3 DNA sequence: TGTGCCAGCAACCCCCCGGAGGGCATGAATGAGCAGTTCTTC. Protein sequence: CASNPPEGMNEQFF.